One and the same sample provided the 22 T cell receptor beta chains below, sequenced in a study of memory CD4+ T cells and cytomegalovirus serostatus. Some clones are missing from TCRdb's copy, which holds only in-frame ones; the method was immunoSEQ multiplex PCR. The repertoire consists of approximately 46,000 clones, with 79% occurring once and the leading ten covering around 1.1%. Single viable CD3+CD4+CD8-CD45RO+ cells were sorted as the memory CD4+ T cells. Material for sequencing was memory CD4+ T cells from blood. All receptors derive from an adult in good health and CMV-seronegative.

This sequence joins TRBV7-2 and TRBJ2-1; possibly TRBD1 or TRBD2 for D (5 bases each). V lost 1 base and J lost 9, with 19 bases in between. CDR1 is SGHTA, CDR2 FQGNSA, per germline. The CDR3 has 16 residues. This chain's CDR3 is CASSLDGGHSWVEQFF. The CDR3 bases are TGTGCCAGCAGCTTAGATGGGGGTCACTCCTGGGTTGAGCAGTTCTTC.

The CDR3 here is CASSFSTGPNSNQPQHF. For the CDR3, the DNA is TGTGCCAGCAGCTTCTCGACAGGGCCAAATAGCAATCAGCCCCAGCATTTT. The rearrangement joins TRBV7-2 to TRBJ1-5; 7 bases fit TRBD1. The CDR3 is made up of 17 amino acids. With V trimmed by 3 bases and J by 0 bases, 8 bases remained unmatched. Germline loops: CDR1 SGHTA, CDR2 FQGNSA.

On this clone itself: Other DNA sequences in this sample translate to the same CDR3. V gene TRBV7-2 combines with J gene TRBJ2-1; 10 nucleotides match TRBD1. Germline lookup yields CDR1 SGHTA and CDR2 FQGNSA. V was clipped by 5 bases and J by 4 bases; unmatched bases: 5. This CDR3 contains 15 residues. The CDR3 DNA reads as TGTGCCAGCAGCGTGACAGGGGGCTCTTACAATGAGCAGTTCTTC. It yields the protein CASSVTGGSYNEQFF.

V usage is TRBV30 and J usage is TRBJ2-3; D is undetermined. V gave up 5 bases and J gave up 4 bases, with 13 bases separating them. Germline-derived CDR1 and CDR2 are GTSNPN and SVGIG (reference sequence). This CDR3 is built from 13 residues. The CDR3: CAWDRLGSDTQYF. The CDR3 DNA reads as TGTGCCTGGGATAGGTTGGGGTCAGATACGCAGTATTTT.

The CDR3, as DNA: TGCGCCAGCAGCTTGCGGACCGGGACCACAGATACGCAGTATTTT. It encodes CASSLRTGTTDTQYF. This chain joins TRBV5-1 and TRBJ2-3; D possibly uses TRBD1 or TRBD2 (5 bases each). Germline assignment: CDR1 SGHRS and CDR2 YFSETQ. V lost 1 base and J lost 2, with 11 bases in between. This CDR3 has 15 amino acids. Drawing the rest from reference TRBV5-1 and TRBJ2-3, the complete variable domain is KAGVTQTPRYLIKTRGQQVTLSCSPISGHRSVSWYQQTPGQGLQFLFEYFSETQRNKGNFPGRFSGRQFSNSRSEMNVSTLELGDSALYLCASSLRTGTTDTQYFGPGTRLTVL.

The chain carries TRBV7-2 and TRBJ1-1; D is unclear. Per the germline V gene, CDR1 is SGHTA and CDR2 is FQGNSA. The V and J ends lost 5 bases and 4 bases respectively, with 17 bases between them. The CDR3 consists of 15 residues. The CDR3 loop reads CASSIGPSRGTEAFF. Here the CDR3 DNA reads TGTGCCAGCAGCATCGGGCCTTCACGGGGCACTGAAGCTTTCTTT.

The rearrangement uses TRBV11-2 and TRBJ2-3, with D perhaps matching TRBD1 (6 bases). Trimming took off 5 bases at V and 6 bases at J, with 18 bases between the two ends. Germline CDR1 SGHAT, CDR2 FQNNGV. The CDR3 sequence is 15 residues long. The CDR3 DNA is TGTGCCAGCAGCCTGCGAGGGGGACCATGGGATACGCAGTATTTT. Its translation: CASSLRGGPWDTQYF.

The chain links TRBV4-1 to TRBJ1-5; D call uncertain. This CDR3 region has 16 residues. Looked up from germline, CDR1 is MGHRA and CDR2 is YSYEKL. Between the trimmed V and J ends, which lost 2 bases and 10 bases, there was a span of 21 bases. DNA for the CDR3: TGCGCCAGCAGCCAAAGTGGGCCCCCTGTTATCCAACCCCAGCATTTT. Its translation is CASSQSGPPVIQPQHF.

The chain couples TRBV19 to TRBJ2-7, with D perhaps TRBD1 or TRBD2 (6 bases each). Germline V lookup: CDR1 LNHDA, CDR2 SQIVND (reference sequence). V lost 6 bases to trimming and J lost 6 bases, with 18 bases between them. This CDR3 has 14 residues. The CDR3: CASSPGGEALEQYF. For the CDR3, the DNA is TGTGCCAGTAGCCCCGGGGGCGAGGCTCTCGAGCAGTACTTC.

This chain joins TRBV6-5 and TRBJ1-2; the D is unclear. Germline CDR1 is MNHEY and CDR2 is SVGAGI. The ends were cut back, 8 bases at V and 4 bases at J, with 8 bases in the middle. CDR3 size: 11 residues. The CDR3 DNA reads as TGTGCCAGCGGGGAGGGCTATGGCTACACCTTC. Its translation: CASGEGYGYTF.

This rearrangement joins TRBV11-2 to TRBJ2-5; maybe TRBD1 (5 bases). This CDR3 comprises 11 residues. The ends were cut back, 4 bases at V and 5 bases at J, with 5 bases in the middle. Germline loops: CDR1 SGHAT, CDR2 FQNNGV. CDR3 protein: CASSSGETQYF. CDR3 in DNA: TGTGCCAGCAGCTCAGGGGAGACCCAGTACTTC.

This clone was observed once. The chain carries TRBV5-1 and TRBJ2-1; 7 bases match TRBD2. The CDR3 sequence is 15 residues long. The germline V gene has CDR1 SGHRS and CDR2 YFSETQ. Losses at the gene ends were 7 bases for V and 2 bases for J; bases not matched to a gene: 9. The CDR3: CASAVQGGAYNEQFF. The CDR3 DNA reads as TGCGCCAGCGCTGTGCAGGGAGGGGCCTACAATGAGCAGTTCTTC.

The V call is TRBV5-1, the J call TRBJ1-2, with 8 bases aligning to TRBD1. Germline CDR1 reads SGHRS; CDR2 reads YFSETQ. V shed 1 base and J 2 bases; nucleotides not matched to a gene: 4. This CDR3 has 15 residues. Written as DNA, the CDR3 is TGCGCCAGCAGCTTGTATGGACAGGGCAACTATGGCTACACCTTC. This codes for CASSLYGQGNYGYTF.

The chain joins TRBV21-1 to TRBJ2-3; TRBD2 is taken as the D call from the table, unchecked against the DNA. TRBV21-1 is a listed pseudogene. The CDR3 loop spans 17 amino acids. In nucleotides, the CDR3 is TGTGCCAGCAGCAAAGGGACTAGCGGGAGGTGTCCAGATACGCAGTATTTT. It is translated as CASSKGTSGRCPDTQYF.

This chain joins TRBV4-1 and TRBJ2-2; a weak D match, TRBD1 (5 bases). Trimming removed 5 bases from V and 9 bases from J, with 13 bases in between. The germline gives CDR1 MGHRA, CDR2 YSYEKL. This CDR3 is built from 13 residues. The CDR3 spells CASSSPGMRELFF. The CDR3 coding sequence is TGCGCCAGCAGCTCCCCAGGGATGCGGGAGCTGTTTTTT.

The chain recombines TRBV9 with TRBJ1-2; a weak D match, TRBD1 (5 bases). This CDR3 contains 13 residues. V lost 5 bases and J 4 bases, leaving 12 bases between the germline ends. Germline V gene lookup returns CDR1 SGDLS and CDR2 YYNGEE. The CDR3 nucleotides are TGTGCCAGCAGTAGAGACAGAGCCTATGGCTACACCTTC. Translated: CASSRDRAYGYTF.

This chain uses TRBV10-3 with TRBJ2-1; D unresolved. This CDR3 has 15 amino acids. Trimming left V 0 bases short and J 7 bases short, with 13 bases between. CDR1 and CDR2 from the germline V gene are ENHRY and SYGVKD. The CDR3 coding sequence is TGTGCCATCAGTGAGTCGGCGGCTATAGGTAATGAGCAGTTCTTC. Its protein is CAISESAAIGNEQFF.

J is TRBJ1-2 and V is TRBV7-9; the match to TRBD1 covers 8 bases. The CDR3 sequence is 14 residues long. The germline gives CDR1 SEHNR, CDR2 FQNEAQ (reference sequence). The V gene end was trimmed by 4 bases and the J gene end by 4 bases; junction bases not matched to a gene: 5. The CDR3 spells CASSSDRAIYGYTF. The CDR3 DNA reads as TGTGCCAGCAGCTCGGACAGGGCTATCTATGGCTACACCTTC.

The CDR3 nucleotides read TGTGCCAGCAGCTTCCGGGACAGGGCCTACGAGCAGTACTTC. It codes for CASSFRDRAYEQYF. The V and J genes are TRBV11-1 and TRBJ2-7; 9 nucleotides agree with TRBD1. V lost 3 bases and J lost 2; bases outside the gene matches: 2. This CDR3 comprises 14 residues. Per germline, CDR1 SGHAT and CDR2 FQDESV (reference sequence).

The V call is TRBV5-1, the J call TRBJ1-3, with D hard to call. V was shortened by 0 bases and J by 0 bases, with 10 bases between the two germline ends. Germline CDR1 SGHRS, CDR2 YFSETQ. The CDR3 covers 16 residues. CDR3 coding DNA: TGCGCCAGCAGCTTGGGCTCAGGCCGCTCTGGAAACACCATATATTTT. Its translation is CASSLGSGRSGNTIYF.

V and J are TRBV10-1 and TRBJ2-1; 12 positions match TRBD2. The V gene end was trimmed by 7 bases and the J gene end by 2 bases; junction bases not matched to a gene: 12. CDR3 length: 18 residues. CDR1 is WNHNN and CDR2 is SYGVQD in the germline V gene (reference sequence). The CDR3 protein is CASKHLAGGPGAYNEQFF. The CDR3 DNA is TGCGCCAGCAAACATCTAGCGGGAGGGCCGGGGGCCTACAATGAGCAGTTCTTC.

By share, this clone ranks as medium-sized. The V call is TRBV5-1, the J call TRBJ2-7; TRBD2 matches 7 bases. Trimming cost V 4 bases and J 3 bases; bases outside gene matches: 16. The CDR3 runs to 17 residues. Germline V gives CDR1 SGHRS, CDR2 YFSETQ. The CDR3 region is CASSPYSGGLRNYEQYF. CDR3 coding DNA: TGCGCCAGCAGCCCCTATTCGGGAGGCCTGAGGAACTACGAGCAGTACTTC.